The 21 T cell receptor beta chains reported below all come from one sample, sequenced in a study of graft-versus-host responses after intestinal transplantation. Here immunoSEQ multiplex PCR was the method, and the copy in TCRdb shows in-frame clones only, minus some. This sample has about 93,000 clones, with roughly 91% found just once. Their cognate antigens are unknown. Here the sequenced sample was unstimulated CD8+ T cells sorted from spleen or lymph node cells, taken before intestinal transplant. The receptors here all came from a human donor who received an intestinal transplant.

Notes on this clone: An end of the junction differs from the germline gene, which may be a read error. The rearrangement joins TRBV13 to TRBJ1-4, with 7 bases fitting TRBD1. From germline, CDR1 is PRHDT and CDR2 FYEKMQ (reference sequence). The CDR3 sequence is 16 residues long. The CDR3 coding sequence is TGTGCCAGCAGCATAGGGGAGGGGCGGGACAGTGAAAAACTGTTTTTT. Translating gives CASSIGEGRDSEKLFF.

This chain connects TRBV7-9 to TRBJ2-1; D gene ambiguous. The CDR3 runs to 11 residues. V was pared by 5 bases and J by 9 bases, with 8 bases between. The germline CDR1 and CDR2 sequences are SEHNR and FQNEAQ (reference sequence). CDR3 bases: TGTGCCAGCAGCGAGTTGAGTGAGCAGTTCTTC. It specifies CASSELSEQFF. Filled out from reference TRBV7-9 and TRBJ2-1, the complete variable domain reads DTGVSQNPRHKITKRGQNVTFRCDPISEHNRLYWYRQTLGQGPEFLTYFQNEAQLEKSRLLSDRFSAERPKGSFSTLEIQRTEQGDSAMYLCASSELSEQFFGPGTRLTVL.

This chain joins TRBV5-1 and TRBJ1-4; TRBD1 might be the D (5 bases). The length of the CDR3 is 14 residues. CDR1 is SGHRS, CDR2 YFSETQ, per germline. Trimming cost V 4 bases and J 5 bases, with 12 bases left between them. Written as DNA, the CDR3 is TGCGCCAGCAGCCTCCCCGGGGGAAATGAAAAACTGTTTTTT. Amino acids: CASSLPGGNEKLFF.

This sequence joins TRBV19 and TRBJ2-1; TRBD2 aligns across 9 bases. The CDR3 totals 14 residues. Germline V gene lookup returns CDR1 LNHDA and CDR2 SQIVND (reference sequence). With 5 bases clipped from V and 8 bases from J, the junction kept 7 bases outside the gene matches. The CDR3 nucleotides are TGTGCCAGTAGTGATCGCGGGGGGGCTGATGAGCAGTTCTTC. Protein product: CASSDRGGADEQFF.

The chain employs TRBV29-1 and TRBJ2-1; 8 bases align to TRBD2. With 8 bases clipped from V and 5 bases from J, the junction kept 11 bases outside the gene matches. From germline, CDR1 is SQVTM and CDR2 ANQGSEA. The CDR3 is made up of 14 amino acids. CDR3 sequence: CSPLMGAGDNEQFF. The DNA of the CDR3 is TGCAGCCCGCTGATGGGAGCGGGGGACAATGAGCAGTTCTTC.

The genes are TRBV5-8 and TRBJ1-5, with no clear D. Germline V gene data show CDR1 as SGHTS and CDR2 as YDEGEE. Trimming removed 7 bases from V and 2 bases from J, with 10 bases in between. CDR3 length equals 13 residues. The CDR3 protein is CASLRFRNQPQHF. The CDR3 DNA reads as TGTGCCAGCCTGAGGTTTCGCAATCAGCCCCAGCATTTT.

The chain has TRBV5-8 and TRBJ1-6, with D possibly matching TRBD1 (6 bases). V was clipped by 4 bases and J by 6 bases, with 17 bases between them. Per germline, CDR1 SGHTS and CDR2 YDEGEE. The CDR3 length is 16 residues. Written as DNA, the CDR3 is TGTGCCAGCAGCCGTTGGGCACAGGGCACTAATTCACCCCTCCACTTT. Amino acid sequence: CASSRWAQGTNSPLHF.

Here the CDR3 reads CASSSTQGAQYF. CDR3 coding DNA: TGTGCCAGCAGCTCCACACAAGGGGCCCAGTACTTC. The chain joins TRBV7-8 to TRBJ2-5, with D possibly matching TRBD1 (5 bases). Between the trimmed V and J ends, which lost 4 bases and 9 bases, there was a span of 12 bases. The CDR3 is 12 amino acids. Germline CDR1 and CDR2: SGHVS and FQNEAQ. Supplemented by reference TRBV7-8 and TRBJ2-5, the full variable domain reads GAGVSQSPRYKVAKRGQDVALRCDPISGHVSLFWYQQALGQGPEFLTYFQNEAQLDKSGLPSDRFFAERPEGSVSTLKIQRTQQEDSAVYLCASSSTQGAQYFGPGTRLLVL.

This chain joins TRBV11-2 and TRBJ1-2, with TRBD1 matching 8 bases. Germline assignment: CDR1 SGHAT and CDR2 FQNNGV. J was trimmed by 8 bases and V by 1 base; bases with no gene match: 3. The CDR3 is 13 residues long. The CDR3 sequence: CASSLGTGHGYTF. The DNA of the CDR3 is TGTGCCAGCAGCTTAGGGACAGGGCACGGCTACACCTTC.

The rearrangement links TRBV13 to TRBJ2-7; tentatively, D is TRBD1 (6 bases). There are 15 residues in the CDR3. V lost 0 bases, J lost 0 bases, and 9 bases lay in between. Looked up from germline, CDR1 is PRHDT and CDR2 is FYEKMQ (reference sequence). This CDR3 reads CASSLGGTPSYEQYF. As DNA, the CDR3 is TGTGCCAGCAGCTTAGGGGGGACACCCTCCTACGAGCAGTACTTC.

This sequence joins TRBV27 and TRBJ1-6; 7 positions match TRBD1. The CDR3 has 15 residues. The V and J ends lost 5 bases and 9 bases, in that order; junction bases with no gene match: 10. CDR1 is MNHEY, CDR2 SMNVEV, per germline (reference sequence). The CDR3 DNA reads TGTGCCAGCAGTCCTATAACAGGGGCGGGTTCACCCCTCCACTTT. Translated: CASSPITGAGSPLHF.

V gene TRBV28 combines with J gene TRBJ2-1; D perhaps matches TRBD2 (5 bases). This CDR3 region has 14 residues. Germline V gives CDR1 MDHEN, CDR2 SYDVKM. V dropped 10 bases and J dropped 1 base, with 14 bases sitting between them. The CDR3 bases are TGTGCCACTGTAGAAGCGGCATCCTACAATGAGCAGTTCTTC. The encoded protein is CATVEAASYNEQFF.

This clone was observed once. This sequence joins TRBV19 and TRBJ1-1, with D possibly being TRBD1 (6 bases). Between the trimmed V and J ends, which lost 6 bases and 2 bases, there was a span of 13 bases. The CDR3 is made up of 14 amino acids. Germline lookup yields CDR1 LNHDA and CDR2 SQIVND (reference sequence). CDR3 DNA: TGTGCCAGTAGCACCGGGACACCAAACACTGAAGCTTTCTTT. Protein: CASSTGTPNTEAFF.

The chain joins TRBV19 to TRBJ1-1; TRBD1 agrees at 9 bases. CDR1 is LNHDA and CDR2 is SQIVND in the germline V gene (reference sequence). The CDR3 length is 14 residues. Trimming cost V 4 bases and J 2 bases; bases outside gene matches: 2. The CDR3 here is CASSRGQGNTEAFF. CDR3 in DNA: TGTGCCAGTAGTAGGGGACAGGGCAACACTGAAGCTTTCTTT.

This clone was recorded once. The V gene is TRBV21-1, the J gene TRBJ2-5; the table gives TRBD2 as D, unverified against the DNA. The tail of the sequence fits TRBJ2-7 better, so the J call may be wrong. TRBV21-1 is tagged as a pseudogene. The CDR3 runs 9 residues. DNA of the CDR3: TGTGCCCCTGAATACGAGCAGTACTTC. Translated: CAPEYEQYF.

This clone was counted once. The V gene is TRBV7-8, the J gene TRBJ2-7; TRBD2 agrees at 9 bases. The junction had 10 bases not matched to a gene; V was cut back by 5 bases and J by 5 bases. Looked up from germline, CDR1 is SGHVS and CDR2 is FQNEAQ. The CDR3 has 15 amino acids. This CDR3 is CASSALAGLVNEQYF. The CDR3, as DNA: TGTGCCAGCAGCGCGCTAGCGGGGTTAGTAAACGAGCAGTACTTC.

This chain joins TRBV2 and TRBJ1-2, with D hard to call. The V end was cut by 0 bases, the J end by 1 base, with 9 bases between. Germline-derived CDR1 and CDR2 are SNHLY and FYNNEI. This CDR3 contains 15 residues. CDR3 DNA: TGTGCCAGCAGTGAAGCGCTAGCAGTTAACTATGGCTACACCTTC. This gives the protein CASSEALAVNYGYTF.

The CDR3 DNA sequence: TGTGCCAGCAGCCATTGGACAGGGTCCTACGAGCAGTACTTC. Translated: CASSHWTGSYEQYF. The chain links TRBV11-1 to TRBJ2-7; 8 bases match TRBD1. CDR3 size: 14 residues. With 5 bases clipped from V and 1 base from J, the junction kept 4 bases outside the gene matches. Germline assignment: CDR1 SGHAT and CDR2 FQDESV (reference sequence).

This chain links TRBV7-2 with TRBJ1-4, with D possibly being TRBD1 (5 bases). Germline lookup yields CDR1 SGHTA and CDR2 FQGNSA. The V and J ends lost 4 bases and 6 bases respectively, with 18 bases between them. CDR3 length: 16 amino acids. The CDR3: CASSYSDSGGYEKLFF. The CDR3 DNA follows: TGTGCCAGCAGCTACTCAGACAGCGGGGGTTATGAAAAACTGTTTTTT. Together with reference TRBV7-2 and TRBJ1-4, the CDR3 gives the full variable domain: GAGVSQSPSNKVTEKGKDVELRCDPISGHTALYWYRQSLGQGLEFLIYFQGNSAPDKSGLPSDRFSAERTGGSVSTLTIQRTQQEDSAVYLCASSYSDSGGYEKLFFGSGTQLSVL.

This rearrangement joins TRBV9 to TRBJ1-1; tentatively, D is TRBD1 (6 bases). CDR1 is SGDLS, CDR2 YYNGEE, per germline. V was cut by 2 bases and J by 7 bases, with 9 bases left in between. The CDR3 has 12 residues. The DNA for the CDR3 is TGTGCCAGCAGCGTTACGGACAGTGAAGCTTTCTTT. It codes for CASSVTDSEAFF.

The J gene is TRBJ2-3, the V gene TRBV19; D might be TRBD1 (6 bases). The CDR3 is 13 amino acids. Trimming stripped 2 bases from V and 4 bases from J, with 7 bases between. Germline V CDR1 and CDR2: LNHDA, SQIVND (reference sequence). CDR3 nucleotide sequence: TGTGCCAGTAGTATACGGACAGCAGATACGCAGTATTTT. Translated: CASSIRTADTQYF.